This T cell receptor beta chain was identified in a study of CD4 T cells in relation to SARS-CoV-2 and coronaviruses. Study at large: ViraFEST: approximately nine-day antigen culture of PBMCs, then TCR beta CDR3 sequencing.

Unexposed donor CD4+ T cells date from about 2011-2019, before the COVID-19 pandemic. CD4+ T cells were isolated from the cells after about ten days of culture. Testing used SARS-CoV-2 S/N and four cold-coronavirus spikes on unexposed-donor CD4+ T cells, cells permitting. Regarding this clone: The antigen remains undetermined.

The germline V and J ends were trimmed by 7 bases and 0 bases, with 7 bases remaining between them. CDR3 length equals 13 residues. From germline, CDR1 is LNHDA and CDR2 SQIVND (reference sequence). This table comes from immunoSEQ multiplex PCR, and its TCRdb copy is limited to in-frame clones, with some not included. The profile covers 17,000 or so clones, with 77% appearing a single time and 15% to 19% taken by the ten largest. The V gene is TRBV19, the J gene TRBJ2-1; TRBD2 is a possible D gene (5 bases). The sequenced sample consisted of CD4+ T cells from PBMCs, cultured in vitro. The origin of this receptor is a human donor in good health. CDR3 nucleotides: TGTGCCAGTACTAGCAGCTCCTACAATGAGCAGTTCTTC. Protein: CASTSSSYNEQFF.